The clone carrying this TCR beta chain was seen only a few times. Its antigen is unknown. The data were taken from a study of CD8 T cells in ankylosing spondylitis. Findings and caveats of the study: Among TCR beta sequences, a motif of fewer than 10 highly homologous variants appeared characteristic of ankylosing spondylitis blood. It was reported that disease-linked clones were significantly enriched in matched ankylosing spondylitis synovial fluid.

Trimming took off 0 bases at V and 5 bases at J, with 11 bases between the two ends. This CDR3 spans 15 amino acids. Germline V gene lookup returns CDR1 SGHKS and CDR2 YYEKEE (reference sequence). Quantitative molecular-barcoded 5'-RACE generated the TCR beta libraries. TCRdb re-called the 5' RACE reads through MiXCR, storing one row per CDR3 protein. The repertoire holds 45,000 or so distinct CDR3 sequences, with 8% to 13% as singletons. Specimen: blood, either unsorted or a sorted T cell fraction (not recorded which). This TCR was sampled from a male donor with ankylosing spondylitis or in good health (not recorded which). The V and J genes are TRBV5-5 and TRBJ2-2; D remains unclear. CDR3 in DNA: TGTGCCAGCAGCTTGGAAGCAGCCACTACCGGGGAGCTGTTTTTT. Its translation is CASSLEAATTGELFF. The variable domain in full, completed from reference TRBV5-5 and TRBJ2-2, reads DAGVTQSPTHLIKTRGQQVTLRCSPISGHKSVSWYQQVLGQGPQFIFQYYEKEERGRGNFPDRFSARQFPNYSSELNVNALLLGDSALYLCASSLEAATTGELFFGEGSRLTVL.